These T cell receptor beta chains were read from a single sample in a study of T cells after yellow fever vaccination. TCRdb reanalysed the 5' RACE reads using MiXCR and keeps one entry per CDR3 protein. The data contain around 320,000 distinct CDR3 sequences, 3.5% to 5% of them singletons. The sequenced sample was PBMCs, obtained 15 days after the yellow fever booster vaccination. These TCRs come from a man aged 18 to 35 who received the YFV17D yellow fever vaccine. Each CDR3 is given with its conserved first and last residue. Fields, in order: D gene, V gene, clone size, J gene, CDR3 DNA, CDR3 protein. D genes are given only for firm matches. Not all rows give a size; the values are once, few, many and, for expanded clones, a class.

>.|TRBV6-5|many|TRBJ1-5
TGTGCCAGCAGCCAAGGGGCTCAGCCCCAGCATTTT
CASSQGAQPQHF
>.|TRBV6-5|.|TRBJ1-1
TGTGCCAGCACCCAGGGAGACACTGAAGCTTTCTTT
CASTQGDTEAFF
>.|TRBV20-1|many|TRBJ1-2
TGCAGTGCTAGAGGTGGAGGTGGGGGCTACACCTTC
CSARGGGGGYTF
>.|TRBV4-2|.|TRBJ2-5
TGTGCCAGCAGCCAAGATAGACAGGAAAAACAAGAGACCCAGTACTTC
CASSQDRQEKQETQYF
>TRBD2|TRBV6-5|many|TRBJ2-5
TGTGCCAGCAGTCAGCAGCGGGGGTTTCAAGAGACCCAGTACTTC
CASSQQRGFQETQYF
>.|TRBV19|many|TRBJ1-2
TGTGCCAGTAGTATGGCAGCGTTCGTGGGCTACACCTTC
CASSMAAFVGYTF
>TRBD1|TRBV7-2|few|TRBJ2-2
TGTGCCAGCAGCCTGGGACAGAGGAACACCGGGGAGCTGTTTTTT
CASSLGQRNTGELFF
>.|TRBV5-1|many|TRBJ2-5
TGCGCCAGCAGCTTGGGATCCAGGGGAGAGACCCAGTACTTC
CASSLGSRGETQYF
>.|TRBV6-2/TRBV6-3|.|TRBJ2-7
TGTGCCAGCAGCCAGGACCCCTACGAGCAGTACTTC
CASSQDPYEQYF
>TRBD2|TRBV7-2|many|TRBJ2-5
TGTGCCAGCAGCTTAGCGTTTGCGGGGGGGCACCAAGAGACCCAGTACTTC
CASSLAFAGGHQETQYF
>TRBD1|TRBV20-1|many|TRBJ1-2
TGCAGTGCTAGAGATAACAGGGGAGTCGCTGGCTACACCTTC
CSARDNRGVAGYTF
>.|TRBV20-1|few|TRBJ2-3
TGCAGTGCTTCGGGACTCACGATTACAGATACGCAGTATTTT
CSASGLTITDTQYF
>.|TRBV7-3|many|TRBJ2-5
TGTGCCAGCAGCTTAGGGTGGAAAGAGACCCAGTACTTC
CASSLGWKETQYF
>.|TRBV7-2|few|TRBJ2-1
TGTGCCAGCAGCTTAAATAACCAGGGAGCTTACAATGAGCAGTTCTTC
CASSLNNQGAYNEQFF
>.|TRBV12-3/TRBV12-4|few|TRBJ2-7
TGTGCCAGCAGCCAACAGGAATTGACTGACGAGCAGTACTTC
CASSQQELTDEQYF
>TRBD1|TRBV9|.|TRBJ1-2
TGTGCCAGCAGCCCTCCGGGACAGTCTAACTATGGCTACACCTTC
CASSPPGQSNYGYTF
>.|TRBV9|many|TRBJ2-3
TGTGCCAGCAGCGTAGCTAGCCAGGCAGATACGCAGTATTTT
CASSVASQADTQYF
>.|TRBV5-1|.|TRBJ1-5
TGCGCCAGCAGCCCTAGGGGGGTTAGCAATCAGCCCCAGCATTTT
CASSPRGVSNQPQHF
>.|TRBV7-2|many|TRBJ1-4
TGTGCCAGCAGCTTAGAAGGGATTATCGGTGAAAAACTGTTTTTT
CASSLEGIIGEKLFF
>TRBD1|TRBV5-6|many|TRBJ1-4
TGTGCCAGCAGCTCCTCCGGGACAGGGAATGAAAAACTGTTTTTT
CASSSSGTGNEKLFF
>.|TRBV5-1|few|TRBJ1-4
TGCGCCAGCAGAATGGGTGGAACTAATGAAAAACTGTTTTTT
CASRMGGTNEKLFF
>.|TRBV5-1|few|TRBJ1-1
TGCGCCAGCAGCAGGACACCCGCCAGACAGAACACTGAAGCTTTCTTT
CASSRTPARQNTEAFF
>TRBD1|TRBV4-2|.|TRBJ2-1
TGTGCCAGCAGCCAAAACCGGGACAGGGCTAGGGAGCAGTTCTTC
CASSQNRDRAREQFF
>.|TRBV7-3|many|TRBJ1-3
TGTGCCAGCAGCGTAGGGGGAGCTGGAAACACCATATATTTT
CASSVGGAGNTIYF
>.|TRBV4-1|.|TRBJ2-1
TGCGCCAGCAGCCAAGTCTTTCCCCCCGGAAATGAGCAGTTCTTC
CASSQVFPPGNEQFF
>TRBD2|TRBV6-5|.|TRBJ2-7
TGTGCCTGCAGTTTTTGGGGGGGAGCCTACGAGCAGTACTTC
CACSFWGGAYEQYF
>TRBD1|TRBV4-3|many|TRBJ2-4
TGCGCCAGCAGCCATGCGGGACAGGGGGACATTCAGTACTTC
CASSHAGQGDIQYF
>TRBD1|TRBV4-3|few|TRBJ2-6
TGCGCCAGCAGCCAAGAGTCAGGGGGCGTTTCTGGGGCCAACGTCCTGACTTTC
CASSQESGGVSGANVLTF
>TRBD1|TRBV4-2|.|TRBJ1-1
TGTGCCAGCAGCTCTCCGGTAGGACAGGGAACTGAAGCTTTCTTT
CASSSPVGQGTEAFF
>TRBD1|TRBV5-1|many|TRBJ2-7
TGCGCCAGCAGCTGGACAGGGGGCTCCTACGAGCAGTACTTC
CASSWTGGSYEQYF
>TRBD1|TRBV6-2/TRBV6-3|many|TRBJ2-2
TGTGCCAGCAGAGGGCAGGGGGACACCGGGGAGCTGTTTTTT
CASRGQGDTGELFF
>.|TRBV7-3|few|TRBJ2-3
TGTGCCAGCAGCCAACACCCCAAGTCCGGGGGAGATACGCAGTATTTT
CASSQHPKSGGDTQYF
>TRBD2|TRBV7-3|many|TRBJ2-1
TGTGCCAGCAGCTTAAGCATGGTAGCGGGGTATAATGAGCAGTTCTTC
CASSLSMVAGYNEQFF
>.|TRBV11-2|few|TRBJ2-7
TGTGCCAGCAGCTTAAACGAGGGTCAGGACGAGCAGTACTTC
CASSLNEGQDEQYF
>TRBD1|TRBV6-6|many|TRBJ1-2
TGTGCCAGCAGTGACGGACAGGGCACCTATGGCTACACCTTC
CASSDGQGTYGYTF
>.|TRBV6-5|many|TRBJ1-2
TGTGCCAGCAGTTACCGTGGGAGGGGGTATGGCTACACCTTC
CASSYRGRGYGYTF
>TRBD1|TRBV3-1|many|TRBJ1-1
TGTGCCAGCAGCTCCCGGACAGGGGGCGACGCTGAAGCTTTCTTT
CASSSRTGGDAEAFF
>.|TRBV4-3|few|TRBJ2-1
TGCGCCAGCAGCCAAGTTGGGGACGCGGGGCCACCTTACAATGAGCAGTTCTTC
CASSQVGDAGPPYNEQFF
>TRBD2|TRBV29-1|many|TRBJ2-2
TGCAGCGTCGAAACCCGGACTAGCGGAACCGGGGAGCTGTTTTTT
CSVETRTSGTGELFF
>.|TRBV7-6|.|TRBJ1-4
TGTGCCAGCAGCTTAGCCCCCTCCAATAATGAAAAACTGTTTTTT
CASSLAPSNNEKLFF
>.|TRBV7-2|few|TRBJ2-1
TGTGCCAGCAGCTTATACGGATTTGAGCAGTTCTTC
CASSLYGFEQFF
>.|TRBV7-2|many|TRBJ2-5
TGTGCCAGCAGCCCTCCGGGACGGGGGACCCAGTACTTC
CASSPPGRGTQYF
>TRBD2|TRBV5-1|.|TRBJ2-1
TGCGCCAGCAGCTTGTCGCTAGCGGGGGGATACAATGAGCAGTTCTTC
CASSLSLAGGYNEQFF
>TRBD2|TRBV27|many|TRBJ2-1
TGTGCCAGCAGTAAAGTCTCGGGGGGGCCTATGGATGAGCAGTTCTTC
CASSKVSGGPMDEQFF
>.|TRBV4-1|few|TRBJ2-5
TGCGCCAGCAGCCCCTCCCGGCACCACCAAGAGACCCAGTACTTC
CASSPSRHHQETQYF
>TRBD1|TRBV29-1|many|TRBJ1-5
TGCAGCGTAACCGGACAGGGGGATCAGCCCCAGCATTTT
CSVTGQGDQPQHF
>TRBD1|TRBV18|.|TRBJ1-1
TGTGCCAGCTCCCCCGGGACAGGGTTAGTGAACACTGAAGCTTTCTTT
CASSPGTGLVNTEAFF
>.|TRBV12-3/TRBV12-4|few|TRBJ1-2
TGTGCCAGTCTCCGCTCCCCGGAAAACTATGGCTACACCTTC
CASLRSPENYGYTF
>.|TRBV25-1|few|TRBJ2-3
TGTGCCAGCAGTCCCCTAAGGGGCAAAGACTTCACAGATACGCAGTATTTT
CASSPLRGKDFTDTQYF
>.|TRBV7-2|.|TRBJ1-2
TGTGCCAGCGGCGGACAGCCGTTTTTGTATGGCTACACCTTC
CASGGQPFLYGYTF
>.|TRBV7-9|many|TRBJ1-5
TGTGCCAGCAGCCGGAGGGTTACATGCAATCAGCCCCAGCATTTT
CASSRRVTCNQPQHF